What follows are 21 T cell receptor beta chains derived from one specimen sequenced in a study of CD8 T cells in Susac syndrome. An amount of RNA that ranged from roughly 0.45 to 1 ug was reverse transcribed with random hexamers. TCRdb independently ran MiXCR on the immunoSEQ multiplex PCR reads; one entry per CDR3 protein. This table has about 110,000 distinct CDR3 sequences, approximately 93% appearing once. Sample: CD8+ T cells from PBMCs. These receptors all stem from a human donor with Susac syndrome.

The chain carries TRBV19 and TRBJ2-2, with 7 bases identical to TRBD1. Germline V gene sequence: CDR1 LNHDA, CDR2 SQIVND (reference sequence). J was trimmed by 3 bases and V by 3 bases; bases with no gene match: 4. The CDR3 length is 15 residues. CDR3 sequence: CASSISRGHTGELFF. CDR3 nucleotide sequence: TGTGCCAGTAGTATTAGTAGGGGGCACACCGGGGAGCTGTTTTTT.

The CDR3 spells CASRERGGSEQYF. CDR3 nucleotide sequence: TGTGCCAGCAGGGAGCGGGGGGGCAGCGAGCAGTACTTC. This rearrangement joins TRBV6-5 to TRBJ2-7; 10 bases match TRBD2. The CDR3 has 13 residues. The V gene's germline CDR1 is MNHEY and CDR2 SVGAGI. V lost 6 bases to trimming and J lost 6 bases; unmatched junction nucleotides: 5.

The rearrangement uses TRBV11-1 and TRBJ2-1; D call uncertain. Trimming cost V 0 bases and J 3 bases, with 6 bases left between them. CDR3 length: 14 residues. The V gene's germline CDR1 is SGHAT and CDR2 FQDESV (reference sequence). In nucleotides, the CDR3 is TGTGCCAGCAGCTTAGCGCGCGGCTACAATGAGCAGTTCTTC. Protein: CASSLARGYNEQFF.

The V and J genes are TRBV15 and TRBJ2-5, with D perhaps matching TRBD2 (7 bases). The V gene lost 0 bases and the J gene lost 9 bases, with 11 bases spanning the gap. Germline V gene data show CDR1 as LNHNV and CDR2 as YYDKDF (reference sequence). There are 13 residues in the CDR3. Here the CDR3 DNA reads TGTGCCACCAGCAGAGAGGGGGGGCAGGCCCAGTACTTC. Its translation is CATSREGGQAQYF.

The chain links TRBV20-1 to TRBJ1-6, with D tentatively TRBD1 (6 bases). Germline V lookup: CDR1 DFQATT, CDR2 SNEGSKA (reference sequence). The V gene lost 0 bases and the J gene lost 10 bases, with 13 bases spanning the gap. CDR3 length equals 14 residues. CDR3 amino acids: CSARDEGGRSPLHF. CDR3 DNA sequence: TGCAGTGCTAGAGATGAGGGGGGGCGGTCACCCCTCCACTTT.

The V and J genes are TRBV15 and TRBJ1-5; D remains unclear. The CDR3 runs 12 residues. CDR1 LNHNV and CDR2 YYDKDF come from the germline V gene (reference sequence). Trimming left V 5 bases short and J 5 bases short, with 7 bases between. The CDR3: CATSGPDQPQHF. The CDR3 nucleotides read TGTGCCACCAGCGGACCCGATCAGCCCCAGCATTTT.

This rearrangement joins TRBV9 to TRBJ1-6; tentative D call: TRBD1 (5 bases). CDR3 length: 15 residues. V was pared by 0 bases and J by 7 bases, with 11 bases between. The germline CDR1 and CDR2 sequences are SGDLS and YYNGEE. CDR3 DNA: TGTGCCAGCAGCGTAGGGGACGCAACGAATTCACCCCTCCACTTT. Protein product: CASSVGDATNSPLHF.

The J gene is TRBJ1-1, the V gene TRBV12-3 or TRBV12-4; D is uncertain. The CDR3 runs 11 residues. Trimming stripped 3 bases from V and 11 bases from J, with 10 bases between. The CDR3 here is CASSLRLEAFF. DNA of the CDR3: TGTGCCAGCAGTTTGCGGTTGGAGGCTTTCTTT.

This chain joins TRBV3-1 and TRBJ2-7; D perhaps matches TRBD2 (5 bases). The CDR3 runs 14 residues. Germline CDR1 and CDR2: LGHDT and YNNKEL (reference sequence). Trimming stripped 4 bases from V and 2 bases from J, with 12 bases between. Written as DNA, the CDR3 is TGTGCCAGCAGCCCGGCGCTCGGGGCCTACGAGCAGTACTTC. Its translation: CASSPALGAYEQYF.

This sequence joins TRBV4-3 and TRBJ1-1; unclear D gene. V was trimmed by 4 bases and J by 0 bases, leaving 9 bases between them. Germline V CDR1 and CDR2: LGHNA, YSLEER. There are 14 residues in the CDR3. DNA for the CDR3: TGCGCCAGCAGCCCGGGAGTTTTGAACACTGAAGCTTTCTTT. Its protein product is CASSPGVLNTEAFF.

The J gene is TRBJ2-3, the V gene TRBV6-2 or TRBV6-3, with D possibly being TRBD1 (5 bases). From germline, CDR1 is MNHEY and CDR2 SVGEGT. This CDR3 has 15 residues. V was trimmed by 3 bases and J by 1 base, leaving 11 bases between them. CDR3: CASSYSGFGTDTQYF. In DNA, the CDR3 is TGTGCCAGCAGTTATTCAGGGTTTGGCACAGATACGCAGTATTTT.

In this sample, this clonotype turned up a few times. The V and J genes are TRBV6-5 and TRBJ2-7; 12 positions agree with TRBD2. The V gene end was trimmed by 4 bases and the J gene end by 2 bases; junction bases not matched to a gene: 3. CDR3 length equals 15 residues. The germline V gene has CDR1 MNHEY and CDR2 SVGAGI. DNA for the CDR3: TGTGCCAGCAGTTTTGGACTAGCGGGAACCTACGAGCAGTACTTC. The encoded protein is CASSFGLAGTYEQYF.

The chain carries TRBV15 and TRBJ2-5; no definite D call. The germline V and J ends were trimmed by 0 bases and 5 bases, with 10 bases remaining between them. The CDR3 loop spans 14 amino acids. Germline CDR1 reads LNHNV; CDR2 reads YYDKDF (reference sequence). The CDR3, as DNA: TGTGCCACCAGCAGAGATATGGCGTCGGAGACCCAGTACTTC. Encoded protein: CATSRDMASETQYF.

J is TRBJ2-7 and V is TRBV7-9, with TRBD2 as a possible D gene (6 bases). Germline V CDR1 and CDR2: SEHNR, FQNEAQ (reference sequence). Trimming took 0 bases from V and 6 from J, leaving 15 bases between them. CDR3 length equals 15 residues. The CDR3 is CASSLAVAEGIEQYF. In DNA, the CDR3 is TGTGCCAGCAGCTTAGCGGTTGCGGAGGGCATCGAGCAGTACTTC. Looking up the rest from reference TRBV7-9 and TRBJ2-7 gives the full variable domain: DTGVSQNPRHKITKRGQNVTFRCDPISEHNRLYWYRQTLGQGPEFLTYFQNEAQLEKSRLLSDRFSAERPKGSFSTLEIQRTEQGDSAMYLCASSLAVAEGIEQYFGPGTRLTVT.

The CDR3 sequence is CASSAQGANNEQFF. The CDR3 DNA sequence: TGTGCCAGCAGCGCACAGGGGGCCAACAATGAGCAGTTCTTC. This chain uses TRBV9 with TRBJ2-1, with 9 nucleotides matching TRBD1. The CDR3 has 14 residues. Germline V gene lookup returns CDR1 SGDLS and CDR2 YYNGEE. V lost 3 bases and J lost 5; bases outside the gene matches: 3. The variable domain in full, completed from reference TRBV9 and TRBJ2-1, reads DSGVTQTPKHLITATGQRVTLRCSPRSGDLSVYWYQQSLDQGLQFLIQYYNGEERAKGNILERFSAQQFPDLHSELNLSSLELGDSALYFCASSAQGANNEQFFGPGTRLTVL.

The CDR3: CASSQEDDQPQHF. DNA for the CDR3: TGTGCCAGCAGCCAAGAGGACGATCAGCCCCAGCATTTT. The chain couples TRBV3-1 to TRBJ1-5; D uncertain. Germline V gives CDR1 LGHDT, CDR2 YNNKEL (reference sequence). The CDR3 is 13 amino acids. V dropped 0 bases and J dropped 5 bases, with 5 bases sitting between them.

The CDR3 DNA reads as TGCGCCAGCAGCTTGGTGGTGAATCACAGGGACAATGAGCAGTTCTTC. This translates into CASSLVVNHRDNEQFF. This rearrangement joins TRBV5-1 to TRBJ2-1; tentatively, D is TRBD1 (6 bases). The CDR3 contains 16 residues. The germline CDR1 and CDR2 sequences are SGHRS and YFSETQ. V shed 0 bases and J shed 5 bases, with 15 bases lying between them.

V and J are TRBV29-1 and TRBJ2-5; 9 bases align to TRBD2. V lost 5 bases to trimming and J lost 0 bases; unmatched junction nucleotides: 10. This CDR3 is 16 amino acids long. The germline CDR1 and CDR2 sequences are SQVTM and ANQGSEA. In DNA form, the CDR3 reads TGCAGCGTTATCGGTAGCGGGGGATCGTACCAAGAGACCCAGTACTTC. Amino acid sequence: CSVIGSGGSYQETQYF.

The CDR3, as DNA: TGTGCCAGCAGCGTAGCGGACCCGAACACCATATATTTT. Its protein product is CASSVADPNTIYF. The chain joins TRBV9 to TRBJ1-3; the D is unclear. From germline, CDR1 is SGDLS and CDR2 YYNGEE. V lost 0 bases, J lost 7 bases, and 8 bases lay in between. There are 13 residues in the CDR3.

The chain employs TRBV5-1 and TRBJ2-5; D call uncertain. The CDR3 contains 13 residues. Germline V CDR1 and CDR2: SGHRS, YFSETQ. Trimming left V 0 bases short and J 5 bases short, with 8 bases between. The DNA of the CDR3 is TGCGCCAGCAGCTTGGGAGCGTGGGAGACCCAGTACTTC. It yields the protein CASSLGAWETQYF.

This chain joins TRBV9 and TRBJ1-3; D is perhaps TRBD1 (5 bases). Trimming removed 2 bases at V and 4 bases at J, with 13 bases between. CDR1 and CDR2 (germline): SGDLS, YYNGEE. This CDR3 has 15 amino acids. This CDR3 is CASSVSGTRGNTIYF. In nucleotides, the CDR3 is TGTGCCAGCAGCGTCTCAGGGACTCGGGGAAACACCATATATTTT.